This entry lists 26 T cell receptor beta chains sequenced from one sample in a study of Ad26.COV2.S vaccination and SARS-CoV-2 variants. Using immunoSEQ multiplex PCR, the repertoire was profiled, and TCRdb retains in-frame clones only, with some absent. The data show 350,000 to 500,000 clones, approximately 88% seen once. The treatment here: some 19 received Ad26.COV2.S at low or high dose, single or two shots; about five received placebo; per-sample allocation not given. Sampling was done on day 63 after the first vaccine or placebo injection. The sample was peripheral blood, taken in a trial of Ad26.COV2.S vaccine versus placebo. The receptors originated from a person aged 18-60 years who received the Ad26.COV2.S COVID-19 vaccine or a placebo.

The chain has TRBV7-8 and TRBJ2-3; 9 bases are a match to TRBD2. With V trimmed by 4 bases and J by 1 base, 0 bases remained unmatched. CDR1 SGHVS and CDR2 FQNEAQ come from the germline V gene. This CDR3 is built from 14 residues. The CDR3 DNA reads TGTGCCAGCAGCTGGACTAGCGGCACAGATACGCAGTATTTT. It specifies CASSWTSGTDTQYF.

The chain is built from TRBV28 and TRBJ1-6, with 8 positions matching TRBD1. Germline V gives CDR1 MDHEN, CDR2 SYDVKM. V lost 6 bases and J lost 9; bases outside the gene matches: 7. The CDR3 runs 14 residues. CDR3 residues: CASSSGTGGSPLHF. The CDR3 DNA reads as TGTGCCAGCAGCTCCGGGACAGGAGGTTCACCCCTCCACTTT.

This clone was recorded once. The chain joins TRBV6-6 to TRBJ2-3; TRBD1 matches at 7 bases. Per the germline V gene, CDR1 is MNHNY and CDR2 is SVGAGI (reference sequence). V dropped 7 bases and J dropped 0; count of bases not matched to a gene: 7. The CDR3 consists of 15 residues. The CDR3 is CASIGTASSTDTQYF. CDR3 nucleotide sequence: TGTGCCAGCATAGGGACAGCTTCTAGCACAGATACGCAGTATTTT.

V is TRBV11-2 and J is TRBJ2-2; D is unclear. V dropped 2 bases and J dropped 2 bases, with 9 bases sitting between them. This CDR3 is built from 15 residues. The germline gives CDR1 SGHAT, CDR2 FQNNGV. In nucleotides, the CDR3 is TGTGCCAGCAGCTTAATACGAATCAACACCGGGGAGCTGTTTTTT. Protein sequence: CASSLIRINTGELFF.

This chain connects TRBV7-2 to TRBJ1-6; D may be TRBD1 (5 bases). The V end lost 6 bases, the J end lost 10 bases, and 13 bases lay between the germline ends. The CDR3 sequence is 13 residues long. Per germline, CDR1 SGHTA and CDR2 FQGNSA. The CDR3: CASRGGARSPLHF. CDR3 DNA sequence: TGTGCCAGCAGAGGAGGGGCTAGGTCACCCCTCCACTTT.

V is TRBV5-6 and J is TRBJ2-7, with no clear D. The CDR3 is 13 amino acids. V lost 1 base and J 2 bases, leaving 7 bases between the germline ends. The germline CDR1 and CDR2 sequences are SGHDT and YYEEEE. This CDR3 reads CASSLWGPYEQYF. The CDR3 DNA reads TGTGCCAGCAGCTTGTGGGGTCCCTACGAGCAGTACTTC. Together with reference TRBV5-6 and TRBJ2-7, the CDR3 gives the full variable domain: DAGVTQSPTHLIKTRGQQVTLRCSPKSGHDTVSWYQQALGQGPQFIFQYYEEEERQRGNFPDRFSGHQFPNYSSELNVNALLLGDSALYLCASSLWGPYEQYFGPGTRLTVT.

The chain combines TRBV2 with TRBJ1-4; D remains unclear. Deletions cut 5 bases from V and 3 bases from J, with 13 bases between. There are 15 residues in the CDR3. The germline gives CDR1 SNHLY, CDR2 FYNNEI. The CDR3 loop reads CASSITGGSNEKLFF. The CDR3 bases are TGTGCCAGCAGTATAACCGGAGGATCTAATGAAAAACTGTTTTTT.

CDR3 residues: CASSFSTSGGARNTGELFF. The CDR3 coding sequence is TGTGCCAGCAGTTTCTCGACTAGCGGGGGGGCTCGGAACACCGGGGAGCTGTTTTTT. The chain joins TRBV6-2 or TRBV6-3 to TRBJ2-2, with TRBD2 matching over 14 bases. V was clipped by 4 bases and J by 1 base; unmatched bases: 8. In germline, CDR1 is MNHEY, CDR2 SVGEGT. The CDR3 runs 19 residues.

V gene TRBV5-5 combines with J gene TRBJ2-6, with 7 bases lining up with TRBD1. Germline assignment: CDR1 SGHKS and CDR2 YYEKEE (reference sequence). J lost 2 bases, V lost 4 bases, and 3 bases had no gene match. The CDR3 contains 15 residues. The CDR3 DNA follows: TGTGCCAGCAGCCCGACAGGGACTGGGGCCAACGTCCTGACTTTC. It encodes CASSPTGTGANVLTF.

The chain links TRBV4-1 to TRBJ1-2; D call uncertain. The CDR3 totals 17 residues. V lost 3 bases, J lost 2 bases, and 19 bases lay in between. Germline V gene lookup returns CDR1 MGHRA and CDR2 YSYEKL. The CDR3 is CASSHQWARHTNYGYTF. The DNA for the CDR3 is TGCGCCAGCAGCCATCAATGGGCGAGACACACCAACTATGGCTACACCTTC.

The rearrangement links TRBV6-5 to TRBJ2-7; no reliable D call. With 0 bases removed from V and 4 bases from J, the gap between germline ends came to 7 bases. Germline CDR1 MNHEY, CDR2 SVGAGI. CDR3 length equals 13 residues. This CDR3 reads CASSYSDRYEQYF. The CDR3 DNA is TGTGCCAGCAGTTACTCCGACCGGTACGAGCAGTACTTC.

This clone was observed once. J is TRBJ2-3 and V is TRBV20-1; D remains unclear. Trimming left V 3 bases short and J 0 bases short, with 16 bases between. Germline V lookup: CDR1 DFQATT, CDR2 SNEGSKA (reference sequence). The CDR3 consists of 16 residues. The CDR3 bases are TGCAGTGCTAGTTCTGCTGACACGTCTAGCACAGATACGCAGTATTTT. Protein product: CSASSADTSSTDTQYF.

This clone was seen a few times. The CDR3 region is CAKVGRSGNTIYF. In DNA form, the CDR3 reads TGTGCCAAGGTAGGGAGATCTGGAAACACCATATATTTT. The chain couples TRBV10-3 to TRBJ1-3; D remains unclear. The CDR3 covers 13 residues. Trimming stripped 10 bases from V and 1 base from J, with 11 bases between. Germline-derived CDR1 and CDR2 are ENHRY and SYGVKD.

V usage is TRBV19 and J usage is TRBJ2-7, with D perhaps matching TRBD1 or TRBD2 (6 bases each). The CDR3 has 16 residues. The germline V gene encodes CDR1 LNHDA and CDR2 SQIVND (reference sequence). V was pared by 7 bases and J by 5 bases, with 24 bases between. The CDR3 bases are TGTGCCAGTATTCCCCCTGGAGGGGGAAGAGTAAACGAGCAGTACTTC. It specifies CASIPPGGGRVNEQYF. The complete variable domain, with remaining parts taken from reference TRBV19 and TRBJ2-7, reads DGGITQSPKYLFRKEGQNVTLSCEQNLNHDAMYWYRQDPGQGLRLIYYSQIVNDFQKGDIAEGYSVSREKKESFPLTVTSAQKNPTAFYLCASIPPGGGRVNEQYFGPGTRLTVT.

The chain has TRBV5-5 and TRBJ1-1; possibly TRBD1 for D (5 bases). Trimming stripped 2 bases from V and 1 base from J, with 9 bases between. The CDR3 length is 14 residues. The germline gives CDR1 SGHKS, CDR2 YYEKEE (reference sequence). For the CDR3, the DNA is TGTGCCAGCAGCTTCTCCCAGGGGAACACTGAAGCTTTCTTT. This codes for CASSFSQGNTEAFF.

This chain connects TRBV6-5 to TRBJ1-2; 7 nucleotides line up with TRBD1. This CDR3 region has 14 residues. Trimming removed 1 base from V and 8 bases from J; junction bases left unmatched: 7. Germline CDR1 is MNHEY and CDR2 is SVGAGI. Here the CDR3 DNA reads TGTGCCAGCAGTTACTACCACAGGGGCGGAGGCTACACCTTC. Amino acids: CASSYYHRGGGYTF.

The chain carries TRBV5-1 and TRBJ2-7; the match to TRBD2 covers 12 bases. With 4 bases clipped from V and 5 bases from J, the junction kept 4 bases outside the gene matches. The germline V gene encodes CDR1 SGHRS and CDR2 YFSETQ. This CDR3 has 14 amino acids. The DNA of the CDR3 is TGCGCCAGCAGCCCGACTAGCGGGGGCCACGAGCAGTACTTC. Translation gives CASSPTSGGHEQYF.

This chain uses TRBV4-1 with TRBJ1-1, with unresolved D. Germline CDR1 is MGHRA and CDR2 is YSYEKL. The ends were cut back, 1 base at V and 1 base at J, with 13 bases in the middle. CDR3 length: 16 amino acids. CDR3 in DNA: TGCGCCAGCAGCCAAGGTCCCGGACTCAAGAACACTGAAGCTTTCTTT. As protein: CASSQGPGLKNTEAFF.

On this clone itself: Other DNA variants within this sample encode the same CDR3. V gene TRBV6-5 combines with J gene TRBJ1-1; TRBD1 matches 11 bases. CDR3 length equals 15 residues. Germline V CDR1 and CDR2: MNHEY, SVGAGI. V was pared by 6 bases and J by 1 base, with 4 bases of the junction left unmatched. The chain's CDR3 is CASRGQGAGNTEAFF. The DNA for the CDR3 is TGTGCCAGCAGAGGACAGGGGGCTGGGAACACTGAAGCTTTCTTT.

This clone turned up a few times. The genes are TRBV4-1 and TRBJ2-1, with unresolved D. V was pared by 3 bases and J by 6 bases, with 21 bases between. CDR1 is MGHRA, CDR2 YSYEKL, per germline. The CDR3 sequence is 17 residues long. The CDR3 sequence is CASSHGLGRWHFNEQFF. The CDR3 nucleotides read TGCGCCAGCAGCCATGGCCTCGGACGGTGGCATTTCAATGAGCAGTTCTTC.

This sequence joins TRBV19 and TRBJ1-2, with 8 positions matching TRBD1. Trimming at V came to 3 bases and at J to 2 bases, leaving 8 bases not matched to a gene. The CDR3 totals 16 residues. Germline CDR1 is LNHDA and CDR2 is SQIVND (reference sequence). The CDR3 here is CASSIRIGDRNYGYTF. DNA for the CDR3: TGTGCCAGTAGTATTAGGATCGGGGACAGGAACTATGGCTACACCTTC.

The chain employs TRBV20-1 and TRBJ2-1; D is unresolved. Germline assignment: CDR1 DFQATT and CDR2 SNEGSKA (reference sequence). V lost 2 bases and J 6 bases, leaving 5 bases between the germline ends. CDR3 length: 11 residues. CDR3 amino acids: CSARPSNEQFF. CDR3 sequence (DNA): TGCAGTGCTAGACCAAGCAATGAGCAGTTCTTC.

The count of this clone is one. This chain links TRBV7-3 with TRBJ2-3; TRBD1 is a possible D gene (5 bases). Per the germline V gene, CDR1 is SGHTA and CDR2 is FQGTGA. The V gene lost 1 base and the J gene lost 6 bases, with 14 bases spanning the gap. This CDR3 spans 15 amino acids. In nucleotides, the CDR3 is TGTGCCAGCAGCTTAATCGGACACCCCTCGGATACGCAGTATTTT. Protein: CASSLIGHPSDTQYF.

V gene TRBV7-3 combines with J gene TRBJ1-1; no reliable D call. With 2 bases removed from V and 3 bases from J, the gap between germline ends came to 19 bases. CDR1 and CDR2 (germline): SGHTA, FQGTGA. The CDR3 runs 17 residues. The CDR3 region is CASSLAQSVFGDTEAFF. The CDR3 DNA reads as TGTGCCAGCAGCTTAGCCCAAAGTGTCTTCGGAGACACTGAAGCTTTCTTT.

V gene TRBV3-1 (or the pseudogene TRBV3-2) combines with J gene TRBJ2-7; 9 bases are shared with TRBD1. V lost 5 bases and J lost 4; bases outside the gene matches: 3. Germline CDR1 and CDR2: LGHDT and YNNKEL (reference sequence). The CDR3 is 13 amino acids. DNA of the CDR3: TGTGCCAGCAGCGGGACAGGGTCGTACGAGCAGTACTTC. Protein sequence: CASSGTGSYEQYF.

This clone is a singleton in its sample. CDR3 DNA sequence: TGTGCCAGCAGTTCCCGGGCGGGCACAGATACGCAGTATTTT. It encodes CASSSRAGTDTQYF. The rearrangement uses TRBV6-5 and TRBJ2-3; D is uncertain. The CDR3 loop spans 14 amino acids. Germline CDR1 reads MNHEY; CDR2 reads SVGAGI. V lost 4 bases and J 1 base, leaving 9 bases between the germline ends.